The clone carrying this TCR beta chain was counted only a few times. The antigen is undetermined. A modified ARM-PCR protocol with three rounds of nested PCR amplified TCRbeta. TCRdb used MiXCR to reprocess the multiplex PCR reads, holding one entry per CDR3 protein. The profile shows 100,000 to 150,000 distinct CDR3 sequences, around three fifths of them singletons. Trimming shortened V by 0 bases and J by 3 bases, and 9 bases separated the two germline ends. CDR1 MGHRA and CDR2 YSYEKL come from the germline V gene. The CDR3 totals 15 residues. No cell sorting was done before RNA was extracted from the tissue. This specimen comes from a study of tumor and adjacent non-tumor tissue in lung cancer. Study summary: There were around 11 adenocarcinoma, 2 squamous cell carcinoma and 1 small cell lung cancer cases. Notes on the study in general: In normal lung, the top 100 clones were significantly more dominant than in tumor.

Source material: lung tumor tissue. The V call is TRBV4-1, the J call TRBJ1-5; D not certain. The sequence came from a young man with non-small cell lung cancer. The CDR3 loop is CASSQDLGNNQPQHF. The CDR3 DNA follows: TGCGCCAGCAGCCAAGATCTGGGTAACAATCAGCCCCAGCATTTT.